This TCR beta chain appears in the sequencing data of a study of T cell changes during pregnancy in multiple sclerosis. Profiled with immunoSEQ multiplex PCR; TCRdb holds only in-frame clones, not every one. Here the sample spans some 97,000 clones, almost 95% being singletons. Between the trimmed V and J ends, which lost 4 bases and 3 bases, there was a span of 5 bases. The CDR3 extends over 12 amino acids. The germline CDR1 and CDR2 sequences are MGHDK and SYGVNS. This clonotype was obtained from a female donor with multiple sclerosis, enrolled in a pregnancy study. Sequences were derived from peripheral blood, sampled before pregnancy. The genes are TRBV25-1 and TRBJ2-3; D is unclear. This CDR3 is CASSAPTDTQYF. The CDR3 DNA reads as TGTGCCAGCAGTGCCCCGACAGATACGCAGTATTTT. Full variable domain (missing parts from reference TRBV25-1 and TRBJ2-3): EADIYQTPRYLVIGTGKKITLECSQTMGHDKMYWYQQDPGMELHLIHYSYGVNSTEKGDLSSESTVSRIRTEHFPLTLESARPSHTSQYLCASSAPTDTQYFGPGTRLTVL.